The 7 T cell receptor beta chains reported below all come from one sample, sequenced in a study of T cells in localized non-small cell lung cancer. Method: immunoSEQ multiplex PCR; TCRdb's copy keeps in-frame clones and lacks some. The sample yields about 26,000 clones, roughly 80% seen once. This sample comprised peripheral blood, obtained before any cancer treatment. These receptors were taken from a man between 40 and 75 years old with stage III squamous cell lung carcinoma.

This chain links TRBV6-1 with TRBJ2-7, with D maybe TRBD2 (5 bases). Germline CDR1 reads MNHNS; CDR2 reads SASEGT. This CDR3 has 18 amino acids. V was trimmed by 3 bases and J by 2 bases, leaving 23 bases between them. Written as DNA, the CDR3 is TGTGCCAGCAGTGAGGAGCAAGGGCGGACTGCCTTAACCTACGAGCAGTACGTC. Protein product: CASSEEQGRTALTYEQYV.

The chain couples TRBV6-1 to TRBJ1-4, with a tentative D call TRBD1 (5 bases). The V gene lost 2 bases and the J gene lost 7 bases, with 17 bases spanning the gap. CDR3 length: 16 residues. Germline CDR1 and CDR2: MNHNS and SASEGT. CDR3 nucleotide sequence: TGTGCCAGCAGTGAAATTAGGGGACCAGGGACTGAAAAACTGTTTTTT. Its translation is CASSEIRGPGTEKLFF.

This clone was seen more than once but under ten times. The J gene is TRBJ2-5, the V gene TRBV10-3; D might be TRBD1 or TRBD2, each matching 7 bases. This CDR3 spans 14 amino acids. From germline, CDR1 is ENHRY and CDR2 SYGVKD. V lost 6 bases to trimming and J lost 2 bases, with 13 bases between them. CDR3 sequence (DNA): TGTGCCATCAGCGGGGGGACAGAACAAGAGACCCAGTACTTC. It specifies CAISGGTEQETQYF.

This rearrangement joins TRBV6-6 to TRBJ2-7, with a weak D call TRBD2 (6 bases). Germline CDR1 and CDR2: MNHNY and SVGAGI (reference sequence). V was cut by 2 bases and J by 5 bases, with 10 bases left in between. The CDR3 is 13 amino acids. The CDR3 coding sequence is TGTGCCAGCAGTTACGAGACTAGACACGAGCAGTACTTC. It encodes CASSYETRHEQYF.

V and J are TRBV18 and TRBJ1-2; TRBD1 aligns across 8 bases. The germline CDR1 and CDR2 sequences are KGHSH and LQKENI. V lost 2 bases and J lost 8; bases outside the gene matches: 7. The CDR3 extends over 14 amino acids. The CDR3 is CASSPAGTGDGYTF. In DNA form, the CDR3 reads TGTGCCAGCTCACCAGCGGGGACAGGCGACGGCTACACCTTC.

This clone occurred once. The genes are TRBV19 and TRBJ2-2; 8 bases match TRBD1. Germline CDR1 LNHDA, CDR2 SQIVND (reference sequence). The CDR3 is made up of 17 amino acids. With V trimmed by 8 bases and J by 2 bases, 13 bases remained unmatched. DNA of the CDR3: TGTGCCAGTCGACGCCCGACAGGGGTTGGAAACACCGGGGAGCTGTTTTTT. Its protein is CASRRPTGVGNTGELFF.

The rearrangement links TRBV30 to TRBJ1-4; 7 bases match TRBD1. The CDR3 is made up of 15 amino acids. V was clipped by 1 base and J by 8 bases; unmatched bases: 10. Germline V gene lookup returns CDR1 GTSNPN and CDR2 SVGIG (reference sequence). As DNA, the CDR3 is TGTGCCTGGAGTGCCGACAGGGCGGTAGGGGAAAAACTGTTTTTT. Encoded protein: CAWSADRAVGEKLFF.